This TCR beta chain appears in the sequencing data of a study of T cell responses to AZD1222 COVID-19 vaccine. Using immunoSEQ multiplex PCR, the repertoire was profiled, and TCRdb retains in-frame clones only, with some absent. This sample has under 150,000 clones, with approximately 90% found just once. The V end was cut by 5 bases, the J end by 7 bases, with 20 bases between. The CDR3 loop spans 15 amino acids. Germline values: CDR1 SGHTA, CDR2 FQGNSA. The sequence derives from an adult in good health. The sample here was peripheral blood, taken on day 0 of AZD1222 vaccination. This chain links TRBV7-2 with TRBJ1-1; TRBD1 is a possible D gene (6 bases). The CDR3 DNA reads as TGTGCCAGCAGCGCCTCCCTGAGGGGGTGGGATGAAGCTTTCTTT. It specifies CASSASLRGWDEAFF.